Presented here are 2 T cell receptor beta chains from one specimen sequenced in a study of technical replicates of blood from a few donors. The method was immunoSEQ multiplex PCR; TCRdb's version includes in-frame clones alone and lacks a portion of them. Here the sample spans roughly 80,000 clones, more than 85% being singletons. The material sequenced was T cells isolated from PBMCs. These receptors came from a human donor in good health.

The V gene is TRBV19, the J gene TRBJ1-1, with D possibly matching TRBD1 (5 bases). There are 13 residues in the CDR3. Per the germline V gene, CDR1 is LNHDA and CDR2 is SQIVND (reference sequence). Trimming left V 5 bases short and J 0 bases short, with 7 bases between. The DNA of the CDR3 is TGTGCCAGTAGTGACAGTTTGAACACTGAAGCTTTCTTT. Its translation is CASSDSLNTEAFF.

This clone was seen just once. The rearrangement links TRBV7-7 to TRBJ2-2; D may be TRBD2 (6 bases). The CDR3 extends over 15 amino acids. Germline loops: CDR1 SSHAT, CDR2 FNYEAQ (reference sequence). V lost 1 base and J 4 bases, leaving 10 bases between the germline ends. CDR3 DNA: TGTGCCAGCAGCTTAGGGCGGGAAGGCACCGGGGAGCTGTTTTTT. Protein product: CASSLGREGTGELFF.